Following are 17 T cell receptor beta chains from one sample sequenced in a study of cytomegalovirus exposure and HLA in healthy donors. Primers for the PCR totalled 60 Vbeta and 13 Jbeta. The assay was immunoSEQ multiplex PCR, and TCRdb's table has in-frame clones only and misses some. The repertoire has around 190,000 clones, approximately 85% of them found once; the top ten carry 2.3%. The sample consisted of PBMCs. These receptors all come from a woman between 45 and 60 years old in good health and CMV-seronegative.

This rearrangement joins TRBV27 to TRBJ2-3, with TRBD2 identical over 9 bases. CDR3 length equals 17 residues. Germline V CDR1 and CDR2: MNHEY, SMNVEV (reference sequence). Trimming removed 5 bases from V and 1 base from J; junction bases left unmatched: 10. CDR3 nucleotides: TGTGCCAGCAGTCTGAGGGTAGCGGGAGAACGCACAGATACGCAGTATTTT. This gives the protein CASSLRVAGERTDTQYF.

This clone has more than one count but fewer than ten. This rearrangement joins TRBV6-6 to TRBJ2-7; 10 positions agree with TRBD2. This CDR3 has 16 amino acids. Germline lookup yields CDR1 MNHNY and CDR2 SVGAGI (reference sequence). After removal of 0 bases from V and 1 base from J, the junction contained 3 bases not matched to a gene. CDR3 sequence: CASSYSRTSGSYEQYF. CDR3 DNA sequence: TGTGCCAGCAGTTACTCTCGGACTAGCGGATCCTACGAGCAGTACTTC.

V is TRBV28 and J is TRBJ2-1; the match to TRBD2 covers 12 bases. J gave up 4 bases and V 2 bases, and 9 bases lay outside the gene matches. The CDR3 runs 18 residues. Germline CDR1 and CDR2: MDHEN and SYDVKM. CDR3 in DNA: TGTGCCAGCAGTTTAAAAAGACTAGCGGGAGCCCGTTACAATGAGCAGTTCTTC. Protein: CASSLKRLAGARYNEQFF.

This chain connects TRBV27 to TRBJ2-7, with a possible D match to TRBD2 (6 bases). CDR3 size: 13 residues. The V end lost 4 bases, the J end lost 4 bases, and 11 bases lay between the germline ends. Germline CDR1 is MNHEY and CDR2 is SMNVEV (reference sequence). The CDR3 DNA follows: TGTGCCAGCAGTTGGGGGGTTGATTACGAGCAGTACTTC. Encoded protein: CASSWGVDYEQYF.

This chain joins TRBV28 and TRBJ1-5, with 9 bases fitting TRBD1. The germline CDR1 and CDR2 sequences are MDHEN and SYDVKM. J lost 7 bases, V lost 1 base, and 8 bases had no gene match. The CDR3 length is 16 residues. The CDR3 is CASSLFQQGAGQPQHF. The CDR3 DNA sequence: TGTGCCAGCAGTTTATTTCAACAGGGGGCAGGGCAGCCCCAGCATTTT.

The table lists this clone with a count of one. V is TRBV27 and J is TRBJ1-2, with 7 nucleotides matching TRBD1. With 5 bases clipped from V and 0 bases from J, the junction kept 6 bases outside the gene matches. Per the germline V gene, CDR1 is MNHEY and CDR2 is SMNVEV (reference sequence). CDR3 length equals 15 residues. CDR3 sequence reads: CASSLKGASNYGYTF. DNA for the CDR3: TGTGCCAGCAGTCTTAAGGGGGCCTCTAACTATGGCTACACCTTC.

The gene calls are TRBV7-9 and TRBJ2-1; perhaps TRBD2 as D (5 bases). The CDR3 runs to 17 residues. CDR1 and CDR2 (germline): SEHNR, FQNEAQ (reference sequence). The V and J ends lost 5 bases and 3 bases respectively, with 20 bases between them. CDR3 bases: TGTGCCAGCAGCCCCTCGAGTATACGGGAAGACTACAATGAGCAGTTCTTC. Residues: CASSPSSIREDYNEQFF.

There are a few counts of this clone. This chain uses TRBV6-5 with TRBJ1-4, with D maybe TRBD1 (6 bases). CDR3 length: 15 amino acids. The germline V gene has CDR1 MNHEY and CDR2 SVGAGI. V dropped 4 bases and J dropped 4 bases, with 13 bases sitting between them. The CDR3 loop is CASSSRTAVNEKLFF. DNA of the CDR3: TGTGCCAGCAGTTCAAGGACAGCGGTTAATGAAAAACTGTTTTTT.

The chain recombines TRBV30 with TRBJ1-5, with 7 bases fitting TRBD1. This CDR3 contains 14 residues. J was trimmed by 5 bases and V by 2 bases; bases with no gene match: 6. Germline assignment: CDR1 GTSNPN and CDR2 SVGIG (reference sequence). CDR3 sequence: CAWSPTGSYQPQHF. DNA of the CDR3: TGTGCCTGGAGTCCGACAGGGTCCTATCAGCCCCAGCATTTT.

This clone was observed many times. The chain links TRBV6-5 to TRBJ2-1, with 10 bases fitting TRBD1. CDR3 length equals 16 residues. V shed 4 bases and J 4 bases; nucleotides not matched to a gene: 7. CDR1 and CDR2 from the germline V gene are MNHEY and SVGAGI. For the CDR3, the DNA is TGTGCCAGCAGTTCCTCCGGGACAGGGGCGTACAATGAGCAGTTCTTC. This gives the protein CASSSSGTGAYNEQFF.

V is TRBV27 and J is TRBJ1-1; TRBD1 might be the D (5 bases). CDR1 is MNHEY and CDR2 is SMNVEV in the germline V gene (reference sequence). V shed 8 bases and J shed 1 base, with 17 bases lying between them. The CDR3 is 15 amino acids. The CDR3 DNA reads TGTGCCAGCTCCCGCGGGGGGTACGGGAACACTGAAGCTTTCTTT. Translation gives CASSRGGYGNTEAFF.

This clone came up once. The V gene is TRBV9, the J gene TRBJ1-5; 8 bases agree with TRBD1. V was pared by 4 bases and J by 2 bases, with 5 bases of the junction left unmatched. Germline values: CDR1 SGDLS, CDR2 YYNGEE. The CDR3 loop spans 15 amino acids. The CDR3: CASSLSTGGNQPQHF. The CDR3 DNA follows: TGTGCCAGCAGCTTATCGACAGGGGGCAATCAGCCCCAGCATTTT.

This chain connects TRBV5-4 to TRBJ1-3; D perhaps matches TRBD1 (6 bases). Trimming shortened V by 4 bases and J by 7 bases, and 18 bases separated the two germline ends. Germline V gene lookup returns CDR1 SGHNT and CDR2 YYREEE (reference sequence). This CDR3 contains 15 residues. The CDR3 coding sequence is TGTGCCAGCAGCGTAGGGGGAAGTGCTGTGAACACCATATATTTT. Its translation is CASSVGGSAVNTIYF.

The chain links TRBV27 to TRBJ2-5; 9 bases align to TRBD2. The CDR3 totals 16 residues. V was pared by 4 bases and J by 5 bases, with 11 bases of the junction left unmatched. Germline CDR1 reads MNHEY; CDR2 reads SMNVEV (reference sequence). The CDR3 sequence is CASSSTGLAIPETQYF. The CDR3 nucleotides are TGTGCCAGCAGTTCAACGGGACTAGCAATCCCCGAGACCCAGTACTTC.

In nucleotides, the CDR3 is TGCGCCAGCAGCCAAGATAGGAGGGACCGCTACAATGAGCAGTTCTTC. Amino acid sequence: CASSQDRRDRYNEQFF. The chain recombines TRBV4-1 with TRBJ2-1, with D perhaps matching TRBD2 (6 bases). V was pared by 0 bases and J by 3 bases, with 12 bases between. Per the germline V gene, CDR1 is MGHRA and CDR2 is YSYEKL. The CDR3 is 16 residues long.

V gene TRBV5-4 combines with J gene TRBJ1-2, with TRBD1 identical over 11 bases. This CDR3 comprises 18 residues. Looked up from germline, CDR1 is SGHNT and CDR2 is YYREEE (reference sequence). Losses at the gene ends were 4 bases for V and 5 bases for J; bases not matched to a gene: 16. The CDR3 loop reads CASSQVGTGGTFRYGYTF. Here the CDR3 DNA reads TGTGCCAGCAGCCAAGTTGGGACAGGGGGTACTTTTCGGTATGGCTACACCTTC.

The chain's CDR3 is CASSLDADSRINYGYTF. The CDR3 DNA reads TGTGCCAGCAGCTTAGACGCCGACAGCAGAATAAACTATGGCTACACCTTC. J is TRBJ1-2 and V is TRBV7-8; D possibly corresponds to TRBD1 (5 bases). Germline V gene lookup returns CDR1 SGHVS and CDR2 FQNEAQ. The CDR3 covers 17 residues. The V end lost 1 base, the J end lost 2 bases, and 17 bases lay between the germline ends.